Sequencing of this T cell receptor (beta chain) was carried out in a study of cytomegalovirus exposure and HLA in healthy donors. Broader study findings: In an earlier analysis, about 87% or about 30%: the productive usage of most TCR beta V segments.

As concerns this clone: No antigen is known for it.

Primers: 60 Vbeta forward and 13 Jbeta reverse. Sequencing used immunoSEQ multiplex PCR; TCRdb keeps in-frame clones, though not all of them. The sample shows about 45,000 clones, around 90% of them seen only once. Sequences were obtained from PBMCs. The TCR originated in a woman aged 40-49 years in good health and CMV-seropositive.

The DNA for the CDR3 is TGTGCCAGCGCGTCCGGAGCGCTAAACTATGGCTACACCTTC. Translation: CASASGALNYGYTF. This rearrangement joins TRBV28 to TRBJ1-2; D is uncertain. Trimming shortened V by 8 bases and J by 2 bases, and 15 bases separated the two germline ends. CDR1 and CDR2 from the germline V gene are MDHEN and SYDVKM. The CDR3 is made up of 14 amino acids.